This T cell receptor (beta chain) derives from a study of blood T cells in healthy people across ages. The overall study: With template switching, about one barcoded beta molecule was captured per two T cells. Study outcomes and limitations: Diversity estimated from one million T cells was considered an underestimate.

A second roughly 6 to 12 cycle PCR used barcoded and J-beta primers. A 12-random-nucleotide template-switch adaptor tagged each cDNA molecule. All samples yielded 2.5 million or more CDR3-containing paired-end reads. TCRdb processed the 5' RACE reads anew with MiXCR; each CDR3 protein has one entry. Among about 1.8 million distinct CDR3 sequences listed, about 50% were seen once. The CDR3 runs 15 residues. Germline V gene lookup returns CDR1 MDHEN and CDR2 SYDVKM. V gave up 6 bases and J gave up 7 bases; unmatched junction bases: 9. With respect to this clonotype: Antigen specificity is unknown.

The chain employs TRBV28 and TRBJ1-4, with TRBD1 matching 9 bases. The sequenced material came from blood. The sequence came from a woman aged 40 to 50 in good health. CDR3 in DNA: TGTGCCAGCAGGGTACAGGGGGCAGTGCGTGAAAAACTGTTTTTT. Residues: CASRVQGAVREKLFF.